Listed below are T cell receptor beta chains from one sample, sequenced in a study of T cells after yellow fever vaccination. TCRdb reanalysed the 5' RACE reads using MiXCR and keeps one entry per CDR3 protein. Here the sample spans 140,000 to 150,000 distinct CDR3 sequences, 5% to 7.5% being singletons. The material was CD4+ T cells sorted from PBMCs, obtained 10 days after the yellow fever booster vaccination. The receptors derive from a man between 25 and 39 years old who received the YFV17D yellow fever vaccine. Each CDR3 is given with its conserved first and last residue. Each record gives: D gene, V gene, clone size, J gene, CDR3 protein, CDR3 DNA. The D gene is left open where the match is weak. Clone size, where shown, is once, few, many, or a class for clones that have expanded.

TRBD2	TRBV20-1	many	TRBJ2-1	CSASGTSFYNEQFF	TGCAGTGCTAGCGGGACTAGTTTCTACAATGAGCAGTTCTTC
NA	TRBV18	many	TRBJ2-1	CASSRGDRDEQFF	TGTGCCAGCTCACGGGGCGATAGGGATGAGCAGTTCTTC
TRBD1	TRBV11-2	many	TRBJ2-2	CASSSPESNRGRVGELFF	TGTGCCAGCAGCTCCCCGGAGTCAAACAGGGGGCGCGTCGGGGAGCTGTTTTTT
TRBD2	TRBV27	many	TRBJ2-3	CASSFRTSGRDTQYF	TGTGCCAGCAGTTTCCGGACTAGCGGTCGGGATACGCAGTATTTT
NA	TRBV5-4	NA	TRBJ1-1	CASSSRPGARDTEAFF	TGTGCCAGCAGCTCACGCCCCGGGGCTCGGGACACTGAAGCTTTCTTT
NA	TRBV10-1	few	TRBJ2-7	CASSAGGDGYEQYF	TGCGCCAGCAGTGCGGGCGGGGACGGTTACGAGCAGTACTTC
NA	TRBV20-1	NA	TRBJ1-6	CSARVRVRNSPLHF	TGCAGTGCTAGAGTTAGGGTCCGTAATTCACCCCTCCACTTT
NA	TRBV27	many	TRBJ2-1	CASSFRLVGEQFF	TGTGCCAGCAGTTTTCGATTAGTCGGTGAGCAGTTCTTC
NA	TRBV20-1	many	TRBJ2-5	CSARDKEQETQYF	TGCAGTGCTAGGGACAAGGAACAAGAGACCCAGTACTTC
NA	TRBV6-5	many	TRBJ1-5	CASGPRNSNQPQHF	TGTGCCAGCGGTCCCCGGAATAGCAATCAGCCCCAGCATTTT
NA	TRBV5-1	many	TRBJ2-3	CASSSGGRESDTQYF	TGCGCCAGCAGCTCCGGAGGTCGGGAATCAGATACGCAGTATTTT
NA	TRBV2	few	TRBJ2-6	CASNRVFPGTRFSSGANVLTF	TGTGCCAGCAATCGAGTGTTCCCCGGGACAAGGTTTTCCTCTGGGGCCAACGTCCTGACTTTC
NA	TRBV28	many	TRBJ1-3	CASRPPLWPVGTIYF	TGTGCCAGCAGGCCCCCCCTCTGGCCCGTCGGCACCATATATTTT
TRBD1	TRBV6-2/TRBV6-3	many	TRBJ2-5	CASRMTGVETQYF	TGTGCCAGCAGGATGACAGGGGTAGAGACCCAGTACTTC
NA	TRBV20-1	many	TRBJ2-1	CSASPPKGEHEQFF	TGCAGTGCTTCCCCCCCGAAGGGGGAACATGAGCAGTTCTTC
NA	TRBV12-3/TRBV12-4	many	TRBJ2-2	CASSPRTNTGELFF	TGTGCCAGCAGCCCCCGGACGAACACCGGGGAGCTGTTTTTT
NA	TRBV10-2	many	TRBJ2-2	CASSGRSVIGELFF	TGCGCCAGCAGTGGGAGATCGGTGATCGGGGAGCTGTTTTTT
NA	TRBV30	NA	TRBJ1-5	CAWGFGQGKNQPQHF	TGTGCCTGGGGGTTTGGGCAGGGCAAAAATCAGCCCCAGCATTTT
TRBD1	TRBV5-4	many	TRBJ2-7	CASSSGTVMYEQYF	TGTGCCAGCAGCTCCGGGACAGTGATGTACGAGCAGTACTTC
TRBD2	TRBV20-1	many	TRBJ2-5	CSAGLAGGPQETQYF	TGCAGTGCGGGACTAGCGGGAGGGCCACAAGAGACCCAGTACTTC
TRBD2	TRBV3-1	few	TRBJ2-5	CASSQWGLAGGGETQYF	TGTGCCAGCAGCCAATGGGGACTAGCGGGAGGCGGCGAGACCCAGTACTTC
TRBD1	TRBV28	many	TRBJ1-1	CASSSGGPQPGAFF	TGTGCCAGCAGTTCAGGGGGACCTCAACCGGGGGCTTTCTTT
NA	TRBV12-3/TRBV12-4	many	TRBJ1-5	CASSFGLTGQPQHF	TGTGCCAGCAGTTTCGGTCTTACAGGTCAGCCCCAGCATTTT
TRBD2	TRBV19	NA	TRBJ2-7	CASSTKRGPYEQYF	TGTGCCAGTAGTACGAAGCGGGGGCCCTACGAGCAGTACTTC
NA	TRBV7-2	many	TRBJ2-1	CASSLDGAWQFF	TGTGCCAGCAGCTTAGATGGTGCATGGCAGTTCTTC
NA	TRBV7-2	few	TRBJ2-1	CASSSYPENEQFF	TGTGCCAGCAGCTCTTACCCCGAGAATGAGCAGTTCTTC
TRBD2	TRBV6-5	many	TRBJ2-1	CASNPSTSGSYNEQFF	TGTGCCAGCAACCCGTCGACTAGCGGCTCCTACAATGAGCAGTTCTTC
NA	TRBV9	many	TRBJ2-1	CASSVDWQPWVQFF	TGTGCCAGCAGCGTAGATTGGCAGCCTTGGGTGCAGTTCTTC
TRBD1	TRBV7-6	many	TRBJ1-4	CASSSTGGNEKLFF	TGTGCCAGCAGCAGTACAGGGGGAAATGAAAAACTGTTTTTT
NA	TRBV19	many	TRBJ2-5	CASSASVGQRTQYF	TGTGCCAGTAGTGCTTCCGTGGGTCAGAGGACCCAGTACTTC
NA	TRBV14	many	TRBJ2-2	CASSHYRSGELFF	TGTGCCAGCAGCCACTACAGATCCGGGGAGCTGTTTTTT
NA	TRBV29-1	many	TRBJ2-1	CSGNRVSSYNEQFF	TGCAGCGGAAACAGGGTGAGCTCCTACAATGAGCAGTTCTTC
NA	TRBV12-3/TRBV12-4	many	TRBJ2-1	CASSFRGGQPEQFF	TGTGCCAGCAGTTTCCGGGGAGGCCAACCCGAGCAGTTCTTC
NA	TRBV29-1	many	TRBJ1-2	CSVGVGEGSYGYTF	TGCAGCGTTGGCGTCGGGGAGGGCTCCTATGGCTACACCTTC
NA	TRBV5-5	many	TRBJ1-1	CASSIYRYTEAFF	TGTGCCAGCAGCATATACAGGTACACTGAAGCTTTCTTT
NA	TRBV15	many	TRBJ2-3	CATSRGDGGGTDTQYF	TGTGCCACCAGCAGAGGGGACGGAGGAGGCACAGATACGCAGTATTTT
NA	TRBV6-1	NA	TRBJ2-7	CASNGGSYEQYF	TGTGCCAGCAATGGGGGCTCCTACGAGCAGTACTTC
NA	TRBV5-1	many	TRBJ1-1	CASSFTGTNTEAFF	TGCGCCAGCAGCTTCACCGGGACGAACACTGAAGCTTTCTTT
NA	TRBV12-3/TRBV12-4	many	TRBJ1-3	CASSPRGDLRSGNTIYF	TGTGCCAGCAGTCCCCGGGGGGACCTTCGCTCTGGAAACACCATATATTTT
TRBD2	TRBV7-2	many	TRBJ2-7	CASSLGGGGKYEQYF	TGTGCCAGCAGCCTTGGGGGGGGTGGGAAGTACGAGCAGTACTTC